The rows below give T cell receptor beta chains drawn from one sample of a study of T-cell memory formation after mild COVID-19. TCRdb itself ran the 5' RACE reads through MiXCR, one entry per CDR3 protein. The sample has 250,000 to 350,000 distinct CDR3 sequences; 15% to 20% are singletons. Sequencing was carried out using PBMCs or a T cell subset sorted from them (not recorded which). The origin of the receptors is a man aged 18 to 35 who had mild COVID-19 (a few samples of this study predate the infection). Cell type and time point are not known. CDR3s include the opening cysteine and the closing phenylalanine or tryptophan. D genes are given only for firm matches. The listing skips clone size in some rows; elsewhere it reads once, few, many or a size class.

d_call | cdr3_length | clone_size | j_call | v_call | cdr3_aa | cdr3_nt
. | 13 | few | TRBJ1-2 | TRBV5-1 | CASRFGTDYGYTF | TGCGCCAGCAGGTTTGGGACCGACTATGGCTACACCTTC
. | 12 | few | TRBJ2-1 | TRBV4-1 | CASSQVQGEQFF | TGCGCCAGCAGCCAAGTCCAGGGTGAGCAGTTCTTC
. | 14 | few | TRBJ2-2 | TRBV5-5 | CASSLPQAAGELFF | TGTGCCAGCAGCTTGCCGCAGGCAGCCGGGGAGCTGTTTTTT
TRBD2 | 15 | . | TRBJ2-5 | TRBV11-2 | CASSQSGGGQETQYF | TGTGCCAGCAGCCAATCGGGGGGTGGACAAGAGACCCAGTACTTC
. | 13 | . | TRBJ1-2 | TRBV5-1 | CASSTDTNYGYTF | TGCGCCAGCAGCACGGACACGAACTATGGCTACACCTTC
. | 14 | few | TRBJ1-2 | TRBV10-3 | CAISGWGLKNGYTF | TGTGCCATCAGTGGTTGGGGGCTGAAGAATGGCTACACCTTC
. | 12 | . | TRBJ2-3 | TRBV7-2 | CASSLALTPQYF | TGTGCCAGCAGCCTCGCCCTCACCCCGCAGTATTTT
TRBD1 | 16 | few | TRBJ1-5 | TRBV18 | CASSSFDRDPNQLQHF | TGTGCCAGCTCATCCTTCGACAGGGATCCGAATCAGCTCCAGCATTTT
TRBD1 | 19 | . | TRBJ1-3 | TRBV4-3 | CASSRKAPGQGVSGNTIYF | TGCGCCAGCAGCCGGAAGGCACCGGGACAGGGAGTTTCTGGAAACACCATATATTTT
. | 15 | few | TRBJ1-6 | TRBV18 | CASSTERRVNSPLHF | TGTGCCAGCTCTACGGAACGGAGGGTGAATTCACCCCTCCACTTT
. | 14 | few | TRBJ1-5 | TRBV6-1 | CASREGNPNQPQHF | TGTGCCAGCAGGGAAGGAAATCCCAATCAGCCCCAGCATTTT
. | 14 | . | TRBJ2-6 | TRBV7-3 | CASSLLTGANVLTF | TGTGCCAGCAGCCTCCTGACTGGGGCCAACGTCCTGACTTTC
. | 15 | few | TRBJ2-3 | TRBV5-1 | CASSTSGASTDTQYF | TGCGCCAGCAGTACCTCGGGGGCTAGCACAGATACGCAGTATTTT
. | 17 | . | TRBJ2-3 | TRBV11-2 | CASSSNRAHSRTDTQYF | TGTGCCAGCAGCTCCAACAGGGCTCACTCTCGCACAGATACGCAGTATTTT
TRBD1 | 15 | many | TRBJ2-7 | TRBV27 | CASSPYRGLGYEQYF | TGTGCCAGCAGCCCTTACAGGGGGCTCGGGTACGAGCAGTACTTC
. | 16 | many | TRBJ2-1 | TRBV20-1 | CSAITGQGGFYNEQFF | TGCAGTGCTATCACGGGGCAGGGTGGTTTCTACAATGAGCAGTTCTTC
TRBD1 | 16 | . | TRBJ1-4 | TRBV7-2 | CASSRWQTGLDEKLFF | TGTGCCAGCAGCCGATGGCAGACAGGGTTGGATGAAAAACTGTTTTTT